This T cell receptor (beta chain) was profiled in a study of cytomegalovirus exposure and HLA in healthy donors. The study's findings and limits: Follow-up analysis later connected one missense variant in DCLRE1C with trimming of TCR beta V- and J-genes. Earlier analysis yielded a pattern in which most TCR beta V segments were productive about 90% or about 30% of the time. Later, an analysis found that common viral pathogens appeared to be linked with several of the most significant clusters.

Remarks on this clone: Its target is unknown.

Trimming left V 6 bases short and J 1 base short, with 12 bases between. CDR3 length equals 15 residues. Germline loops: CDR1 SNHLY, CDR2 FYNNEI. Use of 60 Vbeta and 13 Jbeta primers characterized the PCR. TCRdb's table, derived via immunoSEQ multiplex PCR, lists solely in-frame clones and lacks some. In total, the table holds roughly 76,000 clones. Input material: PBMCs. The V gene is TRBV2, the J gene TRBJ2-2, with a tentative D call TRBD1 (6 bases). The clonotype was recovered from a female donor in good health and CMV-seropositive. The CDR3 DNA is TGTGCCAGCAGGTGGTTGGGACAGAACACCGGGGAGCTGTTTTTT. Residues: CASRWLGQNTGELFF.